This T cell receptor (beta chain) was found in a study of blood T cell repertoires in COVID-19. Study context: Researchers got acute and convalescent COVID-19 samples from the United States, Italy and Spain.

The CDR3 runs 14 residues. Germline values: CDR1 MGHRA, CDR2 YSYEKL. Trimming removed 0 bases from V and 6 bases from J; junction bases left unmatched: 2. This clone was picked up one time. As originally analysed: Counts of nucleated cells, estimated from reference gene primer amplification, were obtained. The protocol was immunoSEQ multiplex PCR, while the TCRdb copy is restricted to in-frame clones and leaves out a portion. V and J calls and clone size are those listed in that table; D and trimming were worked out from the DNA. Among 150,000 to 200,000 clones listed, over 80% were seen once. The sequenced sample was peripheral blood. The clonotype comes from a woman aged 60 to 75 with COVID-19, enrolled during active disease. The chain has TRBV4-1 and TRBJ2-3; TRBD1 matches at 8 bases. The chain's CDR3 is CASSQDRGLDTQYF. CDR3 nucleotide sequence: TGCGCCAGCAGCCAAGACAGGGGGCTGGATACGCAGTATTTT.